This TCR beta chain was sequenced for a study of T cells in Graves' hyperthyroidism and ophthalmopathy. General study findings and limits: Ophthalmopathy was model-predicted a median about 6 months pre-onset.

The germline gives CDR1 LGHDT, CDR2 YNNKEL (reference sequence). The ends were cut back, 5 bases at V and 3 bases at J, with 14 bases in the middle. This CDR3 spans 15 amino acids. This clonotype was seen repeatedly, ten times or more. The antigen is undetermined. Amplified regions were TCR beta CDR3 sequences from RNA transcripts. In the first-round RT-PCR of the TCR CDR3, the HTBI primer set was used. In TCRdb, the multiplex PCR reads were re-called with MiXCR into one record per CDR3 protein. The data contain about 350,000 distinct CDR3 sequences, roughly 15% of them singletons. Any patient presenting with uncontrolled infection, other autoimmune disease, pregnancy or lactation was left out.

This rearrangement joins TRBV3-1 to TRBJ2-1, with D perhaps TRBD2 (6 bases). The clonotype comes from a woman in her 30s with Graves' hyperthyroidism that later progressed to Graves' ophthalmopathy. The sequenced material came from blood. As DNA, the CDR3 is TGTGCCAGCAGCTCGAGACTAGAATACTACAATGAGCAGTTCTTC. Translated, it gives CASSSRLEYYNEQFF.